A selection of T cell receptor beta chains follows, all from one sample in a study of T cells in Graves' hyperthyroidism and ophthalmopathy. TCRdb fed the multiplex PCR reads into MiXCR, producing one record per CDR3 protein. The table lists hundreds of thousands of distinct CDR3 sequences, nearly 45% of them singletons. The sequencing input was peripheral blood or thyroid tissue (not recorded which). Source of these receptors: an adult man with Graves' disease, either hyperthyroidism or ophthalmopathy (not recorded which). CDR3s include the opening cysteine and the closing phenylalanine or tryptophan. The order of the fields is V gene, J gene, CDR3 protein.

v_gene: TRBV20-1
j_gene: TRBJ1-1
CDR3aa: CSANYEGLGTEAFF

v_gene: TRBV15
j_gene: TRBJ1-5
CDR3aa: CATSSTSNQPQHF

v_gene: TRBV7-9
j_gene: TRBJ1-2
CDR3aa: CASSLGTGSYGYTF

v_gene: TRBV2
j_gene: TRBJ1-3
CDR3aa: CASSPTSGAGNTIYF

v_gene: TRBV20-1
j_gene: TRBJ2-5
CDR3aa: CSARENRGGAETQYF

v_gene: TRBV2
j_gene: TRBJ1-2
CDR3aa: CASSEGTGYGYGYTF

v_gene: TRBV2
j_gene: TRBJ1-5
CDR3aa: CASSEAYYEPQHF

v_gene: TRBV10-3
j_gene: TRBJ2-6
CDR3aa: CATYDGSASGANVLTF

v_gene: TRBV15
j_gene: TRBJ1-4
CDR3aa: CATSRQGEKLFF

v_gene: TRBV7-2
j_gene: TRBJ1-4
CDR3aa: CASSWKTGEKLFF

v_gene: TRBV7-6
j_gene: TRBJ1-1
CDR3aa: CASSTPGQGDTEAFF

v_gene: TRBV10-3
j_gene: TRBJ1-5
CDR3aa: CAISDAISFPQHF

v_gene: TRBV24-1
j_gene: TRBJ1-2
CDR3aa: CATSKDSGTDYGYTF

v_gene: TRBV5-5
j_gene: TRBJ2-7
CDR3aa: CASSLRQNSYEQYF

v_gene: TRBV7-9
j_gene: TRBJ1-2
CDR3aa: CASTRPGPSYGYTF

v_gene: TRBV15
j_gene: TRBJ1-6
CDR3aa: CATSRDYGNSPLHF

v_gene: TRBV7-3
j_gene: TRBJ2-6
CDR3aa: CASSVSGLTF

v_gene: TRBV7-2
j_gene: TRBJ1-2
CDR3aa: CASSLKSGGKYGYTF

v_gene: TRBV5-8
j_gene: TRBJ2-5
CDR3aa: CASSIPPGAETQYF

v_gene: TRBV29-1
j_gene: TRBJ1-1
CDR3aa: CSWDRVGVTEAFF

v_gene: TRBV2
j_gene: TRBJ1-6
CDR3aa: CASSDPFSGTGSSYNSPLHF

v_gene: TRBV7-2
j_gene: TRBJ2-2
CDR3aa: CASSLRESAGELFF

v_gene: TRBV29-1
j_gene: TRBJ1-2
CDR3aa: CSVRTLEGVRSGYTF

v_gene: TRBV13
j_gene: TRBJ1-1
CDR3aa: CASSLFEDNPTEAFF

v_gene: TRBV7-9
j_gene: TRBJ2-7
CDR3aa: CASSLPAGVPYEQYF

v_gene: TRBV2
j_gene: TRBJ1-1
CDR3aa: CASSEDARVGGTEAFF

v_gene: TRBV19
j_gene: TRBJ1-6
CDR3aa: CASTQPRDNSPLHF

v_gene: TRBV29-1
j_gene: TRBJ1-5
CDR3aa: CSVVLGQGINQPQHF

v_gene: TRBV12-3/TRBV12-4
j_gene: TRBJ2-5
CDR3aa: CASSLRWQETQYF

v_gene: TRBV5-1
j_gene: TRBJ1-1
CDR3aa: CASSLGRTDTEAFF

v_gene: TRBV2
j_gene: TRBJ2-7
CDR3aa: CASSRDRSAYEQYF

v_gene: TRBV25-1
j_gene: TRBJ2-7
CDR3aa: CASSPPSGRPHAEQYF

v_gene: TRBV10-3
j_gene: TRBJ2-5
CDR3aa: CASVVDRDGTSETQYF

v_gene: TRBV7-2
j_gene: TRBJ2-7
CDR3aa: CASSLNRGREQYF

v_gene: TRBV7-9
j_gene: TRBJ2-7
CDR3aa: CASSFIGSPGEQYF

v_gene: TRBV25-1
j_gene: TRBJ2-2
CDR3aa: CASSEAANTGELFF

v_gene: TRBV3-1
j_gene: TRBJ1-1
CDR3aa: CASSRGHFPEAFF

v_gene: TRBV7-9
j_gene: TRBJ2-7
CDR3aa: CASSLNTVREQYF

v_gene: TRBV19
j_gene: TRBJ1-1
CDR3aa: CASSMVSDREAFF

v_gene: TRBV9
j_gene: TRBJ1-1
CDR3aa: CASTKTGGWMNTEAFF

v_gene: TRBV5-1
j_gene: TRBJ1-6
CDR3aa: CASSLAAREASPLHF

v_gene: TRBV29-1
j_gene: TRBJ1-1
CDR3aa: CSVGGRNTEAFF

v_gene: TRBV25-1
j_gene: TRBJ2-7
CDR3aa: CASSERVRGYEQYF

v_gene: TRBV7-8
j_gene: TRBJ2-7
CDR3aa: CASSQVGTVYEQYF

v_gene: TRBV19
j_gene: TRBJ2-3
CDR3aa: CASSWTVTDTQYF

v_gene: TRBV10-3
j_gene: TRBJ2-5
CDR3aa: CAISAGQGAKETQYF

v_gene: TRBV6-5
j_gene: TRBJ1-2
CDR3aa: CASSEVVAGYTF

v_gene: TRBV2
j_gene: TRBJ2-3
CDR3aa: CASSGAPTDTQYF